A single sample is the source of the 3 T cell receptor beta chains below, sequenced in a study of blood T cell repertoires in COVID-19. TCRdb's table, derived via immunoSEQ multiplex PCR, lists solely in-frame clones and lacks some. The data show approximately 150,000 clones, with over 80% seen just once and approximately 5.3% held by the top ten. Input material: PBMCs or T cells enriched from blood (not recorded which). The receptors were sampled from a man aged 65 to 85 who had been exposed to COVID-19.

The CDR3 coding sequence is TGTGCCAGCAGTTCCACCGGGGGGCGTACTGAAGCTTTCTTT. It specifies CASSSTGGRTEAFF. The chain employs TRBV28 and TRBJ1-1, with TRBD1 as a possible D gene (6 bases). CDR3 size: 14 residues. The V end was cut by 4 bases, the J end by 5 bases, with 14 bases between. Germline values: CDR1 MDHEN, CDR2 SYDVKM.

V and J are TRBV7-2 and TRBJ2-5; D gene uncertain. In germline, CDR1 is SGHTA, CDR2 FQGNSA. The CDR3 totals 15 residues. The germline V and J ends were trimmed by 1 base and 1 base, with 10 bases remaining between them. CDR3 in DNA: TGTGCCAGCAGCTTAGACTCAACCTTCCAAGAGACCCAGTACTTC. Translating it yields CASSLDSTFQETQYF.

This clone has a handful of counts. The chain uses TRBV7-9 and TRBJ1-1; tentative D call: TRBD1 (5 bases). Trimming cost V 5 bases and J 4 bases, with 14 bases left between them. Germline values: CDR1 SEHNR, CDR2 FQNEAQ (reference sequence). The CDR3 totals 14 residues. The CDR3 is CASSTEGVGTEAFF. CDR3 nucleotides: TGTGCCAGCAGCACCGAAGGGGTAGGCACTGAAGCTTTCTTT.